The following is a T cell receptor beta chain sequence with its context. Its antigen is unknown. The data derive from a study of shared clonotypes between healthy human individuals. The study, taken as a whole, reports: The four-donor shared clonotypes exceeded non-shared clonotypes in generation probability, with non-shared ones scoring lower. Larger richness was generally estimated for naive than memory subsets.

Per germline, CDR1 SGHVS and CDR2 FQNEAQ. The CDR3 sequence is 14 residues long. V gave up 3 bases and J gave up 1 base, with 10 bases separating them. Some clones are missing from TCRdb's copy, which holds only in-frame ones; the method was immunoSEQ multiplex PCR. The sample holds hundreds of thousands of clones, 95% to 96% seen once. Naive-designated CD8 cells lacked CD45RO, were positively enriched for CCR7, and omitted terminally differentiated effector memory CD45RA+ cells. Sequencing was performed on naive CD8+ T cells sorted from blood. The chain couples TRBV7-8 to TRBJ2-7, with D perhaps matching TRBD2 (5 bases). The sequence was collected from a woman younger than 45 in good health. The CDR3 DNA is TGTGCCAGCAGCTTCCGGACTGAGTCCTACGAGCAGTACTTC. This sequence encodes CASSFRTESYEQYF.